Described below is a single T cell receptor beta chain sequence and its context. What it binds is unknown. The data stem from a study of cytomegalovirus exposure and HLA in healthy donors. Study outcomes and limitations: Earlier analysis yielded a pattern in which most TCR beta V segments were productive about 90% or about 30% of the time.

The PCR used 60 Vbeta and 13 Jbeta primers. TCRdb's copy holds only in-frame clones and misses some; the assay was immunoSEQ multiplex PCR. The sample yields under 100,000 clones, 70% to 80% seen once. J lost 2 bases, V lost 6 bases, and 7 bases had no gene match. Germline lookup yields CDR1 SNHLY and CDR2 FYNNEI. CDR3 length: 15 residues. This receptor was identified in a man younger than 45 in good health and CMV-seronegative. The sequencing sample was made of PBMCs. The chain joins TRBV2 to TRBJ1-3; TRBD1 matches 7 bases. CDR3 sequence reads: CASRNNRGPGNTIYF. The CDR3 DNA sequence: TGTGCCAGCAGAAACAACAGGGGCCCTGGAAACACCATATATTTT.